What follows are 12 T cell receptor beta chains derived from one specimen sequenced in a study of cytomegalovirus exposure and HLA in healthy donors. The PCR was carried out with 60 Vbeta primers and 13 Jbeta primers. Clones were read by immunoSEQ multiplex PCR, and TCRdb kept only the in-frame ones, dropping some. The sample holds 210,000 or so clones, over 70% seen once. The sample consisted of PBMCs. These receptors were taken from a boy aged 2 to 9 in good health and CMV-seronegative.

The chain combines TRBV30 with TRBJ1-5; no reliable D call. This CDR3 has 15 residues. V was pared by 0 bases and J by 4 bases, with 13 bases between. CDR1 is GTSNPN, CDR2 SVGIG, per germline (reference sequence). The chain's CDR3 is CAWSVGSSANQPQHF. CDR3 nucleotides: TGTGCCTGGAGTGTCGGGTCCTCCGCTAATCAGCCCCAGCATTTT.

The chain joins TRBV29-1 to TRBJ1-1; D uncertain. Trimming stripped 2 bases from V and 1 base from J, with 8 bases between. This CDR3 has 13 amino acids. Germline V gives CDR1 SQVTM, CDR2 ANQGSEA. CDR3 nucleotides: TGCAGCGTTGAACGCCCAGAGAACACTGAAGCTTTCTTT. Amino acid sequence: CSVERPENTEAFF.

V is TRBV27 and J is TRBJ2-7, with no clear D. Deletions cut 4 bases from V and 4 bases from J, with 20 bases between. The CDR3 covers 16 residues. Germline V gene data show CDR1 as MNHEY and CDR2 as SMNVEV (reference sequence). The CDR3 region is CASSSARNPKPYEQYF. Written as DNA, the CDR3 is TGTGCCAGCAGTTCTGCGAGAAACCCGAAACCTTACGAGCAGTACTTC.

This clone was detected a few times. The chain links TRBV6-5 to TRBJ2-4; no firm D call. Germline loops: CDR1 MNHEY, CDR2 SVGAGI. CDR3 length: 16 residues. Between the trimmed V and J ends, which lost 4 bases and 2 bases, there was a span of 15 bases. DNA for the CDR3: TGTGCCAGCAGTTCCCACCCGGGTGAAACCAAAAACATTCAGTACTTC. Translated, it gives CASSSHPGETKNIQYF.

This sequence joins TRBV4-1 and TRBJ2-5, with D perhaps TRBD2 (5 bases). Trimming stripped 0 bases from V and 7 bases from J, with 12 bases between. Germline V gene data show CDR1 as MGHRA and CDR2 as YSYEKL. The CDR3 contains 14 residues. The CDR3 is CASSQDRGIGTQYF. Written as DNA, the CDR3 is TGCGCCAGCAGCCAAGATCGGGGTATCGGGACCCAGTACTTC.

CDR3 protein: CSGERAYEQYF. CDR3 DNA: TGCAGTGGTGAGCGGGCCTACGAGCAGTACTTC. The chain carries TRBV20-1 and TRBJ2-7, with D possibly matching TRBD2 (6 bases). CDR1 and CDR2 from the germline V gene are DFQATT and SNEGSKA (reference sequence). This CDR3 comprises 11 residues. Trimming cost V 7 bases and J 2 bases, with 9 bases left between them.

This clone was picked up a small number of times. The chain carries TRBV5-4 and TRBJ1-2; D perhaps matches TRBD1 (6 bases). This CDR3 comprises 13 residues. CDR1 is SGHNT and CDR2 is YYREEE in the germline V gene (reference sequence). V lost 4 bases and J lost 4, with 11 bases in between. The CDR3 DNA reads TGTGCCAGCAGCCAGGACAGCTTCTATGGCTACACCTTC. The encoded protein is CASSQDSFYGYTF.

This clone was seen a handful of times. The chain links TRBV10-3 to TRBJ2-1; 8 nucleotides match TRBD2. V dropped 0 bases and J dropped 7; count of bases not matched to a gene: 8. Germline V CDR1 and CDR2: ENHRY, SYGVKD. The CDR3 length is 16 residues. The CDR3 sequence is CAISESDGRARNEQFF. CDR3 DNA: TGTGCCATCAGTGAGTCGGACGGGAGGGCCCGAAATGAGCAGTTCTTC.

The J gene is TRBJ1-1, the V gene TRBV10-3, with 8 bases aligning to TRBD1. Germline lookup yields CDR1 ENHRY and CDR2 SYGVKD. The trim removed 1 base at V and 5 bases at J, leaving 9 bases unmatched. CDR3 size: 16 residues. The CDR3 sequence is CAISEWGRGLSTEAFF. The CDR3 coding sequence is TGTGCCATCAGTGAGTGGGGCAGGGGGCTGTCTACTGAAGCTTTCTTT.

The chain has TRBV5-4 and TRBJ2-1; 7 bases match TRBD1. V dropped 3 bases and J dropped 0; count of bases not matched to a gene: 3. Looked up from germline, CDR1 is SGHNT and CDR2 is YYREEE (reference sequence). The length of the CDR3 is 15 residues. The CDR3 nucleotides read TGTGCCAGCAGCTCGGCAGGGGGCTCCTACAATGAGCAGTTCTTC. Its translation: CASSSAGGSYNEQFF. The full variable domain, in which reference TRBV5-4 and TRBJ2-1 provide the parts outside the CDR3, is ETGVTQSPTHLIKTRGQQVTLRCSSQSGHNTVSWYQQALGQGPQFIFQYYREEENGRGNFPPRFSGLQFPNYSSELNVNALELDDSALYLCASSSAGGSYNEQFFGPGTRLTVL.

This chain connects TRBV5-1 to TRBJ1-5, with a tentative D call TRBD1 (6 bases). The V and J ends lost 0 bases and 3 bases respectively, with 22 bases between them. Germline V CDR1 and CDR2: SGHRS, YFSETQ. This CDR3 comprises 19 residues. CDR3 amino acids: CASSLVGRVEWGPNQPQHF. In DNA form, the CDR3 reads TGCGCCAGCAGCTTGGTCGGCAGGGTTGAATGGGGGCCCAATCAGCCCCAGCATTTT.

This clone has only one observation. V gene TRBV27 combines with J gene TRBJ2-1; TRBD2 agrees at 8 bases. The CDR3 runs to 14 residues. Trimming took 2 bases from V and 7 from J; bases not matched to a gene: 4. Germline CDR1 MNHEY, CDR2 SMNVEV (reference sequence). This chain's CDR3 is CASSLGTRRNEQFF. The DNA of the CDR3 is TGTGCCAGCAGTTTAGGGACTAGGAGGAATGAGCAGTTCTTC.